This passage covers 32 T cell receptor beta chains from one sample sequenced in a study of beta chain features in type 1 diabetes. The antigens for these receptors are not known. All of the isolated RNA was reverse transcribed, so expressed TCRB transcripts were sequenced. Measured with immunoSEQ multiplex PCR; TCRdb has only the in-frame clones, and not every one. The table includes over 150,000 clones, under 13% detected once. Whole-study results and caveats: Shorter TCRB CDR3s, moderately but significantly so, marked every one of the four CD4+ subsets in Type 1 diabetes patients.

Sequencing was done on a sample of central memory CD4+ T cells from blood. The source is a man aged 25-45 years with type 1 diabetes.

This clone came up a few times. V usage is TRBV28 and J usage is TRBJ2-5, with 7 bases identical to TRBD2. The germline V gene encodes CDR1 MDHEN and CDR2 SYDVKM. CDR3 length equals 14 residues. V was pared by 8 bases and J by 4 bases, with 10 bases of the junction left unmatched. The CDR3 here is CASRSGYIRETQYF. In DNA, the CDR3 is TGTGCCAGCCGTAGCGGGTATATACGAGAGACCCAGTACTTC.

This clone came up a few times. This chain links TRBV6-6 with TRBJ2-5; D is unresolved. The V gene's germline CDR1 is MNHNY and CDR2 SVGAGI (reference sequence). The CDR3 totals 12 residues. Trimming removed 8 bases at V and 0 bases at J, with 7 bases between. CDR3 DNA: TGTGCCAGCGGCCTGTACCAAGAGACCCAGTACTTC. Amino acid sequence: CASGLYQETQYF.

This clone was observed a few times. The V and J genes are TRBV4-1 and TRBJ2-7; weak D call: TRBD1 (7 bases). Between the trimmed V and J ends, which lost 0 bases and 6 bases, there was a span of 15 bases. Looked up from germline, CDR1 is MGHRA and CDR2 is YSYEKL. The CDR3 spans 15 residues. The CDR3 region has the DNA TGCGCCAGCAGCCAAGAACACGCGGGACAGCGCGAGCAGTACTTC. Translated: CASSQEHAGQREQYF.

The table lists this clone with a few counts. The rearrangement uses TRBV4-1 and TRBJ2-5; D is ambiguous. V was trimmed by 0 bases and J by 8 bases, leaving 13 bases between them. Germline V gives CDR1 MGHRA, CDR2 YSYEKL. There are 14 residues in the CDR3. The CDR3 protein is CASSQDRTSGTQYF. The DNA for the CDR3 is TGCGCCAGCAGCCAAGATCGCACCTCAGGAACCCAGTACTTC.

CDR3 region: CASSPRSDTEAFF. The CDR3 coding sequence is TGTGCCAGCAGCCCTAGGAGTGACACTGAAGCTTTCTTT. J is TRBJ1-1 and V is TRBV9; D is unresolved. This CDR3 has 13 amino acids. CDR1 is SGDLS, CDR2 YYNGEE, per germline. The ends were cut back, 4 bases at V and 3 bases at J, with 10 bases in the middle.

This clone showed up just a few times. CDR3 nucleotide sequence: TGTGCCTGGAGTGTGACGGGAGGGCTCGAGCAGTACTTC. This encodes CAWSVTGGLEQYF. The chain couples TRBV30 to TRBJ2-7, with 8 bases identical to TRBD2. The germline CDR1 and CDR2 sequences are GTSNPN and SVGIG (reference sequence). This CDR3 comprises 13 residues. V trimming: 0 bases; J trimming: 6 bases; junction bases outside the gene matches: 4.

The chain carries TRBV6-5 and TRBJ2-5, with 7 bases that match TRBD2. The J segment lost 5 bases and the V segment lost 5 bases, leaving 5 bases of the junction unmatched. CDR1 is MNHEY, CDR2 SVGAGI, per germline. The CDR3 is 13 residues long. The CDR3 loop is CASSGGLVETQYF. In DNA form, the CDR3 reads TGTGCCAGCAGTGGAGGACTAGTCGAGACCCAGTACTTC.

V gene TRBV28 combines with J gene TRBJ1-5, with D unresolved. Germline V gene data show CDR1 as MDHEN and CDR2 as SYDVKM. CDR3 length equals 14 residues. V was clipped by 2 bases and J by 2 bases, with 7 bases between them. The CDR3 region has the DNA TGTGCCAGCAGTTTAAGCCAGGGCAATCAGCCCCAGCATTTT. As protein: CASSLSQGNQPQHF. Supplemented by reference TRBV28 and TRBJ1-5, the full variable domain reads DVKVTQSSRYLVKRTGEKVFLECVQDMDHENMFWYRQDPGLGLRLIYFSYDVKMKEKGDIPEGYSVSREKKERFSLILESASTNQTSMYLCASSLSQGNQPQHFGDGTRLSIL.

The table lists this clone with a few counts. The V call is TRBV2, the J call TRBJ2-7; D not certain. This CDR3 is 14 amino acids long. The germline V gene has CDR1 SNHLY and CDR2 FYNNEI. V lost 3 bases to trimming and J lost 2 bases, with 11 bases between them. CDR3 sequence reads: CASSDWRETYEQYF. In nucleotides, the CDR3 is TGTGCCAGCAGTGACTGGAGAGAAACCTACGAGCAGTACTTC. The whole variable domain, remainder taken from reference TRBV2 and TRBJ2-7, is EPEVTQTPSHQVTQMGQEVILRCVPISNHLYFYWYRQILGQKVEFLVSFYNNEISEKSEIFDDQFSVERPDGSNFTLKIRSTKLEDSAMYFCASSDWRETYEQYFGPGTRLTVT.

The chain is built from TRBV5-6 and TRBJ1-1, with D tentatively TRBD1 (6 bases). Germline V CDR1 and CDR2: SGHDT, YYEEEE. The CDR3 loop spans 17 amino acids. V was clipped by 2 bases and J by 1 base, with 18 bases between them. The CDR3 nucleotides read TGTGCCAGCAGCTTACAGGGTCCCCATGGTTGGAACACTGAAGCTTTCTTT. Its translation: CASSLQGPHGWNTEAFF.

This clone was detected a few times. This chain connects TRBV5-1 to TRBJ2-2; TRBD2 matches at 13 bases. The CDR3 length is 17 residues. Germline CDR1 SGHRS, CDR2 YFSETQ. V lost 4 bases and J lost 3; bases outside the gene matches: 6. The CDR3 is CASSPGLAGVHTGELFF. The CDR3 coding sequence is TGCGCCAGCAGCCCCGGACTAGCGGGAGTTCACACCGGGGAGCTGTTTTTT.

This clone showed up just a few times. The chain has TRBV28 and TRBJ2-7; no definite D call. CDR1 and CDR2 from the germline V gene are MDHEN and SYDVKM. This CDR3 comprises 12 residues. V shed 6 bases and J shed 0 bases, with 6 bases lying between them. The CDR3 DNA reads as TGTGCCAGCAGGGCAGGCTCCTACGAGCAGTACTTC. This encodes CASRAGSYEQYF.

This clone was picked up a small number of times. This CDR3 is CASSVSFRTSGSDRGSNEQFF. The CDR3 DNA is TGTGCCAGCAGCGTATCCTTCAGGACTAGCGGGAGCGATCGGGGAAGCAATGAGCAGTTCTTC. The chain combines TRBV9 with TRBJ2-1; 13 bases line up with TRBD2. The CDR3 consists of 21 residues. Germline loops: CDR1 SGDLS, CDR2 YYNGEE. The J segment lost 6 bases and the V segment lost 1 base, leaving 19 bases of the junction unmatched.

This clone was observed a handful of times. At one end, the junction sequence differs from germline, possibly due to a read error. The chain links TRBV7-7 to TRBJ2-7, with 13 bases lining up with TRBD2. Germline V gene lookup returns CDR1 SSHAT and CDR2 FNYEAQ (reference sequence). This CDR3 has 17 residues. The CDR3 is CASSPGGGLAGVDEQYF. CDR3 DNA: TGTGCTAGCAGCCCGGGGGGCGGACTAGCGGGAGTGGACGAGCAGTACTTC.

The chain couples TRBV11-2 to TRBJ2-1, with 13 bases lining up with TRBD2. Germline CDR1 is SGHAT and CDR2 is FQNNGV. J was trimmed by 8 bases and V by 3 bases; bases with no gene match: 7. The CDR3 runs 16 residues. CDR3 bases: TGTGCCAGCAGCTTGACACTAGCGGGAGGGCCAGATGAGCAGTTCTTC. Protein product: CASSLTLAGGPDEQFF.

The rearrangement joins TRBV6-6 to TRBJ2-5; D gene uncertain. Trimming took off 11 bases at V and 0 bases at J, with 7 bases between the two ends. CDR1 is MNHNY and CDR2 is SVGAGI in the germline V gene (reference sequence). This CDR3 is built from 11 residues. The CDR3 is CAGGNQETQYF. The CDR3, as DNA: TGTGCCGGCGGTAACCAAGAGACCCAGTACTTC.

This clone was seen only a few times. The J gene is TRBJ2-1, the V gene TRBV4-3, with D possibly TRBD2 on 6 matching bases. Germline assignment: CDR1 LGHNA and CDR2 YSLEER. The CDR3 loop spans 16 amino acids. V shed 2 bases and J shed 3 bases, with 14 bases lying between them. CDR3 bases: TGCGCCAGCAGCCAAACCAGGGAGGCGTACTACAATGAGCAGTTCTTC. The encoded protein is CASSQTREAYYNEQFF.

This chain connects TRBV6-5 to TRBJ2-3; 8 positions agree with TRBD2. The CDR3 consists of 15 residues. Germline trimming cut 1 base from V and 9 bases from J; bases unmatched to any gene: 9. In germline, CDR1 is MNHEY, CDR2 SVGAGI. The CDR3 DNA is TGTGCCAGCAGTTACTTAACTAGCGGCAAGGCGACGCAGTATTTT. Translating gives CASSYLTSGKATQYF.

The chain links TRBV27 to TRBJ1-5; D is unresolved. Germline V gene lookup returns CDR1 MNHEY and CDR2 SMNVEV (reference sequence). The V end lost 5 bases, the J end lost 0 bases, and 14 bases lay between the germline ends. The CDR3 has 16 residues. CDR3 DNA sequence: TGTGCCAGCAGTCTCTCGACTGTGAGTAGCAATCAGCCCCAGCATTTT. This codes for CASSLSTVSSNQPQHF.

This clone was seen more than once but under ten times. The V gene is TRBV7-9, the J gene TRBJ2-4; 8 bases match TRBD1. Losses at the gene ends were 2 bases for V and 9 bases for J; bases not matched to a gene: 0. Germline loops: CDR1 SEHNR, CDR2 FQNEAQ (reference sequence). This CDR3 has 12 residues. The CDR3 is CASSLTGGIQYF. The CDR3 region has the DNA TGTGCCAGCAGCTTAACAGGGGGCATTCAGTACTTC. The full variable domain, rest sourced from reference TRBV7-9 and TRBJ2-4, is DTGVSQNPRHKITKRGQNVTFRCDPISEHNRLYWYRQTLGQGPEFLTYFQNEAQLEKSRLLSDRFSAERPKGSFSTLEIQRTEQGDSAMYLCASSLTGGIQYFGAGTRLSVL.

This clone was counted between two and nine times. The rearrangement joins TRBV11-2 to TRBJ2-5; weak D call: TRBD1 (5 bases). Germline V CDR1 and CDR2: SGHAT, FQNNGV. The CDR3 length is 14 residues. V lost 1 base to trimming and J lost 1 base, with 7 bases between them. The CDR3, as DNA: TGTGCCAGCAGCTTAGGGGGCGGCCAAGAGACCCAGTACTTC. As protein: CASSLGGGQETQYF.

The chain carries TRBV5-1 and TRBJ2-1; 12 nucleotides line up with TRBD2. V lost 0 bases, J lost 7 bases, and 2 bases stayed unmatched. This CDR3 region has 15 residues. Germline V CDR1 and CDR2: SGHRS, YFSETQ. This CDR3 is CASSLGLAGANEQFF. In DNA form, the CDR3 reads TGCGCCAGCAGCTTGGGACTAGCGGGAGCGAATGAGCAGTTCTTC.

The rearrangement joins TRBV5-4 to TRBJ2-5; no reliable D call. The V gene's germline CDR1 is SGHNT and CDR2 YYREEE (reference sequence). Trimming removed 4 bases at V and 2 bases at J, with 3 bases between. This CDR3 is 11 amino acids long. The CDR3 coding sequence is TGTGCCAGCAGCCAACAAGAGACCCAGTACTTC. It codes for CASSQQETQYF.

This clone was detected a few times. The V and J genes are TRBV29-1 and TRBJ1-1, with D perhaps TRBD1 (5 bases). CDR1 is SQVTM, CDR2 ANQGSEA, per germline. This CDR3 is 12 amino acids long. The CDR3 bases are TGCAGGGGGGGTACTCGGAACACTGAAGCTTTCTTT. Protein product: CRGGTRNTEAFF.

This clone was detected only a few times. CDR3 sequence (DNA): TGTGCCATCATGGCGGGAGGGTCAGAGACCCAGTACTTC. Translating it yields CAIMAGGSETQYF. This chain links TRBV10-3 with TRBJ2-5; 9 bases map to TRBD2. The junction had 4 bases not matched to a gene; V was cut back by 7 bases and J by 4 bases. This CDR3 is built from 13 residues. Germline lookup yields CDR1 ENHRY and CDR2 SYGVKD.

In DNA, the CDR3 is TGTGCCACCAGCAGAGATTTAACAGTCACAGATACGCAGTATTTT. Amino acids: CATSRDLTVTDTQYF. The chain joins TRBV15 to TRBJ2-3; D gene unclear. CDR1 LNHNV and CDR2 YYDKDF come from the germline V gene (reference sequence). The V gene lost 0 bases and the J gene lost 2 bases, with 9 bases spanning the gap. CDR3 size: 15 residues. The full variable domain, completed using reference TRBV15 and TRBJ2-3, is DAMVIQNPRYQVTQFGKPVTLSCSQTLNHNVMYWYQQKSSQAPKLLFHYYDKDFNNEADTPDNFQSRRPNTSFCFLDIRSPGLGDTAMYLCATSRDLTVTDTQYFGPGTRLTVL.

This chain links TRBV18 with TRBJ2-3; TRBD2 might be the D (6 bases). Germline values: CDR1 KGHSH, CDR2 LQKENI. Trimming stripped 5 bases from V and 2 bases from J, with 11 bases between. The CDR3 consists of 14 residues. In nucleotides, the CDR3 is TGTGCCAGCTCAATATCTAGCGTCACAGATACGCAGTATTTT. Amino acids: CASSISSVTDTQYF.

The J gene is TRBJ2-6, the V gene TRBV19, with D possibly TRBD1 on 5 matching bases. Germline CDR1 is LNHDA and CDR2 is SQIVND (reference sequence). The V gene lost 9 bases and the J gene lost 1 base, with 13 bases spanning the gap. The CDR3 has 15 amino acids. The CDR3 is CASHLQGSGANVLTF. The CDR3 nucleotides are TGTGCCAGCCATCTCCAGGGATCTGGGGCCAACGTCCTGACTTTC.

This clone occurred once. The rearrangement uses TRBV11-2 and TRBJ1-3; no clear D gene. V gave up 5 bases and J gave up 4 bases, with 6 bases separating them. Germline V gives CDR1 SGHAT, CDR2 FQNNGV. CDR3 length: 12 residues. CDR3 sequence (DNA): TGTGCCAGCAGCACCCTAGGAAACACCATATATTTT. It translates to CASSTLGNTIYF.

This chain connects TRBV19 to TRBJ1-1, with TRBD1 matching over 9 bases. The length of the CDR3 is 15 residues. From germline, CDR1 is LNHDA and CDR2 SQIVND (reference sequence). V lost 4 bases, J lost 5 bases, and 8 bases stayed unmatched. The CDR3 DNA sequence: TGTGCCAGTAGTACTCTGGGGACAGGGAAGACTGAAGCTTTCTTT. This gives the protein CASSTLGTGKTEAFF. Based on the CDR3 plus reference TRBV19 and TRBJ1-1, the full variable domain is DGGITQSPKYLFRKEGQNVTLSCEQNLNHDAMYWYRQDPGQGLRLIYYSQIVNDFQKGDIAEGYSVSREKKESFPLTVTSAQKNPTAFYLCASSTLGTGKTEAFFGQGTRLTVV.

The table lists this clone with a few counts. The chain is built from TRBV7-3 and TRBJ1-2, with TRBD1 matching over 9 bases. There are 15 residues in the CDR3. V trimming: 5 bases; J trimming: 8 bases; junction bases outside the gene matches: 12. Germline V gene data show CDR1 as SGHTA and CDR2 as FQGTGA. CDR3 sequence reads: CASSATLQGAGGYTF. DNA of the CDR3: TGTGCCAGCAGCGCGACCCTACAGGGGGCTGGCGGCTACACCTTC.

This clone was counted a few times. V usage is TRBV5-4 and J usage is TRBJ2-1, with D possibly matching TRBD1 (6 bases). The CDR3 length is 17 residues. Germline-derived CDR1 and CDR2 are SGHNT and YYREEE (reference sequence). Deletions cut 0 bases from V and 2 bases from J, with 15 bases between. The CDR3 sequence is CASSLGGQIETYNEQFF. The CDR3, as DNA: TGTGCCAGCAGCTTGGGGGGGCAGATAGAAACCTACAATGAGCAGTTCTTC.